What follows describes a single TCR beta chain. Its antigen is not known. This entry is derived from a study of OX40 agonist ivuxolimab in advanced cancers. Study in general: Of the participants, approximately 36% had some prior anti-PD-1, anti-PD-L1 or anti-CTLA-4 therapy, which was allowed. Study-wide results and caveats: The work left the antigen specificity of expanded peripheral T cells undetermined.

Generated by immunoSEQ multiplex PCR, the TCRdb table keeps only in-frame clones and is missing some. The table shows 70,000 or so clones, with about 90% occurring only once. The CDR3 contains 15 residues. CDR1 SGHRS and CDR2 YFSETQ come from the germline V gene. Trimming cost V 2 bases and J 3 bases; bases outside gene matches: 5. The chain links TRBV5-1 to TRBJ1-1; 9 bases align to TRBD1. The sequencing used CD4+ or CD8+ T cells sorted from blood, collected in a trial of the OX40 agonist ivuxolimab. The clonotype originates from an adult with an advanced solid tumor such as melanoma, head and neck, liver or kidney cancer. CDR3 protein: CASSLQGARDTEAFF. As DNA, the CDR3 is TGCGCCAGCAGCTTACAGGGGGCGCGGGACACTGAAGCTTTCTTT.